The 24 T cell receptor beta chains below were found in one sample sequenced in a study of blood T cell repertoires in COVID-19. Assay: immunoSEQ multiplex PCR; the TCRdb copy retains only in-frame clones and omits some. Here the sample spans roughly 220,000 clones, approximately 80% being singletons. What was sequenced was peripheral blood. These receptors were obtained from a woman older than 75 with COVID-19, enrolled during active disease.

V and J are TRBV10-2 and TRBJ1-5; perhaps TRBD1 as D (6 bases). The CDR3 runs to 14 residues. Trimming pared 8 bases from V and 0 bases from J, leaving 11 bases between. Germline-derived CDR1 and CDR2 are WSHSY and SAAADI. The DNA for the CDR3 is TGCGCCAGCTCGGACAGTTATAGCAATCAGCCCCAGCATTTT. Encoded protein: CASSDSYSNQPQHF.

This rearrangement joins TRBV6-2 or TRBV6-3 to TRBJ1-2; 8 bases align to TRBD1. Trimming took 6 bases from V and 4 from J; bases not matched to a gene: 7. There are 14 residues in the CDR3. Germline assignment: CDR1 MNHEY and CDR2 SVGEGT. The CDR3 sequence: CASSPGTGAYGYTF. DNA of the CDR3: TGTGCCAGCAGCCCCGGGACAGGAGCCTATGGCTACACCTTC.

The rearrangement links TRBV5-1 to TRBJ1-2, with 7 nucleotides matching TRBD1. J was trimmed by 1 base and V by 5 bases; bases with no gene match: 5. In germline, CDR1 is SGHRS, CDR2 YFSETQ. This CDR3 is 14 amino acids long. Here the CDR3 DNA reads TGCGCCAGCAGTTATGGACAGGATAACTATGGCTACACCTTC. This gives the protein CASSYGQDNYGYTF.

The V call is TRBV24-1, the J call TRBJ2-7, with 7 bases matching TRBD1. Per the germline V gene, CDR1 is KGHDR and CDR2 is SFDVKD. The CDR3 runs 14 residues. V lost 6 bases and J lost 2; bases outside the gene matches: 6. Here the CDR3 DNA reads TGTGCCACCAGTAAGGACAGGCCCCCCTACGAGCAGTACTTC. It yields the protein CATSKDRPPYEQYF.

CDR3 sequence reads: CASSTGGAYGYTF. The CDR3 DNA follows: TGTGCCAGCAGCACAGGGGGCGCATATGGCTACACCTTC. This chain links TRBV11-2 with TRBJ1-2; 9 bases are shared with TRBD1. CDR1 is SGHAT and CDR2 is FQNNGV in the germline V gene. Trimming at V came to 5 bases and at J to 5 bases, leaving 3 bases not matched to a gene. CDR3 length equals 13 residues. The full variable domain, completed using reference TRBV11-2 and TRBJ1-2, is EAGVAQSPRYKIIEKRQSVAFWCNPISGHATLYWYQQILGQGPKLLIQFQNNGVVDDSQLPKDRFSAERLKGVDSTLKIQPAKLEDSAVYLCASSTGGAYGYTFGSGTRLTVV.

CDR3: CASSLVMAGSGYTF. The CDR3, as DNA: TGTGCCAGCAGCTTGGTCATGGCCGGGTCGGGCTACACCTTC. The genes are TRBV5-4 and TRBJ1-2, with D uncertain. V shed 0 bases and J shed 8 bases, with 14 bases lying between them. Germline lookup yields CDR1 SGHNT and CDR2 YYREEE (reference sequence). The CDR3 has 14 amino acids.

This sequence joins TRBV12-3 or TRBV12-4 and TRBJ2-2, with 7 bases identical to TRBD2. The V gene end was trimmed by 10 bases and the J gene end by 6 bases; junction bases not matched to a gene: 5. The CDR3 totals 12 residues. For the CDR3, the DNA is TGTGCCACTCATCGGGGGGCCGGGGAGCTGTTTTTT. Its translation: CATHRGAGELFF.

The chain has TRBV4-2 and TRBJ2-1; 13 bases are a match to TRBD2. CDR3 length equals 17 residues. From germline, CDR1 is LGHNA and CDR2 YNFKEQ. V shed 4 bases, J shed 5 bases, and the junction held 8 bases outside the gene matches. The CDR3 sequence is CASSPATSGRGNNEQFF. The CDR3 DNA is TGTGCCAGCAGCCCCGCCACTAGCGGGAGGGGCAACAATGAGCAGTTCTTC.

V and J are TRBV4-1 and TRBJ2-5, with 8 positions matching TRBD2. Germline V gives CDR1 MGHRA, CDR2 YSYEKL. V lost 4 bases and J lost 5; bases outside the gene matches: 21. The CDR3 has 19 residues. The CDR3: CASSPPAIAGLLRAETQYF. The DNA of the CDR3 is TGCGCCAGCAGCCCCCCTGCCATAGCGGGGCTACTTAGGGCGGAGACCCAGTACTTC.

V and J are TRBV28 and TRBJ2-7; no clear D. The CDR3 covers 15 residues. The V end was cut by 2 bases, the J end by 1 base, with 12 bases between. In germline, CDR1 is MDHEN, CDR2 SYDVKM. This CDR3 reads CASSLAARISYEQYF. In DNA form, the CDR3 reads TGTGCCAGCAGTTTAGCGGCCCGGATATCCTACGAGCAGTACTTC.

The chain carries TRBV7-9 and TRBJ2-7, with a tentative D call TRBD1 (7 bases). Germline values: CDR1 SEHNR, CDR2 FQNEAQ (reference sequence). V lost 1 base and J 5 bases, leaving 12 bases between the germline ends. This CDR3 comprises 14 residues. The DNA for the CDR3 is TGTGCCAGCAGCTTAGACAGGGGAGGTCACGAGCAGTACTTC. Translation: CASSLDRGGHEQYF. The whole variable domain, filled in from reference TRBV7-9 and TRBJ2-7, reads DTGVSQNPRHKITKRGQNVTFRCDPISEHNRLYWYRQTLGQGPEFLTYFQNEAQLEKSRLLSDRFSAERPKGSFSTLEIQRTEQGDSAMYLCASSLDRGGHEQYFGPGTRLTVT.

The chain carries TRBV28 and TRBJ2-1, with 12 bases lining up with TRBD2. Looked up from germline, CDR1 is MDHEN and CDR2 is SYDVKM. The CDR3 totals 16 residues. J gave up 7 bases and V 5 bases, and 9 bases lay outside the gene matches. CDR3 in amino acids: CASSLGLAGGSNEQFF. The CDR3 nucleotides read TGTGCCAGCAGTCTGGGGCTAGCGGGAGGGTCAAATGAGCAGTTCTTC. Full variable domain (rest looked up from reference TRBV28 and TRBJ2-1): DVKVTQSSRYLVKRTGEKVFLECVQDMDHENMFWYRQDPGLGLRLIYFSYDVKMKEKGDIPEGYSVSREKKERFSLILESASTNQTSMYLCASSLGLAGGSNEQFFGPGTRLTVL.

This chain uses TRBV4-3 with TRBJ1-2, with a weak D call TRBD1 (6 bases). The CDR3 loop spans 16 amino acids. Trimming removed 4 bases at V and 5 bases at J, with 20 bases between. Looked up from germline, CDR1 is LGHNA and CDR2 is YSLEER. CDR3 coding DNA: TGCGCCAGCAGCCGGAACCCAGGGGACGGATTTTATGGCTACACCTTC. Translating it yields CASSRNPGDGFYGYTF.

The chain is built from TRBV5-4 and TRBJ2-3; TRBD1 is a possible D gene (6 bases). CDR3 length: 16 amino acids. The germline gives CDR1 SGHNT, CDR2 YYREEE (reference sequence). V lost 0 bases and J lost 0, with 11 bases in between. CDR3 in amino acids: CASSLEGTRSTDTQYF. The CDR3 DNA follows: TGTGCCAGCAGCTTGGAAGGGACAAGGAGCACAGATACGCAGTATTTT.

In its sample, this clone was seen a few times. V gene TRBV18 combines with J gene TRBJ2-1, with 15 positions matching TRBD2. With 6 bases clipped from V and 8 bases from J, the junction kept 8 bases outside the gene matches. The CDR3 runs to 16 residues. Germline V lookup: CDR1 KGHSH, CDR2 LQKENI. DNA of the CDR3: TGTGCCAGCTCCCAAGGGACTAGCGGGGGGTCCTATGAGCAGTTCTTC. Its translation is CASSQGTSGGSYEQFF.

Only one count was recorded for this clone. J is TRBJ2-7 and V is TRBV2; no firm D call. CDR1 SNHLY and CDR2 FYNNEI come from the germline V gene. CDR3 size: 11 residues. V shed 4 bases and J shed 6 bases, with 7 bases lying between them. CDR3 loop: CASSAAAEQYF. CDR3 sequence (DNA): TGTGCCAGCAGTGCAGCAGCCGAGCAGTACTTC.

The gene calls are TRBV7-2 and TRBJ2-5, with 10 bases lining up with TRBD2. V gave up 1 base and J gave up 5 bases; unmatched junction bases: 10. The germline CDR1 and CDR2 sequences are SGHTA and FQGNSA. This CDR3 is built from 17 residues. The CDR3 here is CASSLVGSGGARETQYF. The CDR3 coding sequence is TGTGCCAGCAGCTTAGTGGGGAGCGGGGGGGCGAGGGAGACCCAGTACTTC.

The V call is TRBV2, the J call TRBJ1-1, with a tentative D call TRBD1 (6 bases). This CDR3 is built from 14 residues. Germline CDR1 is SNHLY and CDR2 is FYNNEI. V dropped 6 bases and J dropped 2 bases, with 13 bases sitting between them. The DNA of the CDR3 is TGTGCCAGCAGAAAAGGGGGATCTAACACTGAAGCTTTCTTT. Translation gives CASRKGGSNTEAFF.

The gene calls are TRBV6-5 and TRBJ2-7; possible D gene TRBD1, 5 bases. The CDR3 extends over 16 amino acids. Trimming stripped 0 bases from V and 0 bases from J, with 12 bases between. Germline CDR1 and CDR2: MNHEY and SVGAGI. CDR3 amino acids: CASSYSVTAISYEQYF. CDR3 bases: TGTGCCAGCAGTTACTCGGTGACAGCCATCTCCTACGAGCAGTACTTC.

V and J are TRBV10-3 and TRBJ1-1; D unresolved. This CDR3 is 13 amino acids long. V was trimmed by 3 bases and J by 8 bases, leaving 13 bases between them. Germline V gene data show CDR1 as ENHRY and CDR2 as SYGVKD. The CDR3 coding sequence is TGTGCCATCAGTGACGGAAGGGAGAGAGAAGCTTTCTTT. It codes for CAISDGREREAFF.

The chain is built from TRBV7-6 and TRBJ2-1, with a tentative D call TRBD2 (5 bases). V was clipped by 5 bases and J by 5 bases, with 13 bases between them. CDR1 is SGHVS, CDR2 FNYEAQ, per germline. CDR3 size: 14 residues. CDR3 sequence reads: CASSPISANNEQFF. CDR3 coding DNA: TGTGCCAGCAGCCCGATTAGCGCCAACAATGAGCAGTTCTTC.

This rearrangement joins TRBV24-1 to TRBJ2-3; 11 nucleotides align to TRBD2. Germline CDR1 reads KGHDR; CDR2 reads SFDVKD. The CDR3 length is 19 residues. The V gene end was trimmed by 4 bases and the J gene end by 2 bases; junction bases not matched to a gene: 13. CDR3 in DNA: TGTGCCACCAGTGACCCCGGGGCTAGCGGGAGGACTACCACAGATACGCAGTATTTT. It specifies CATSDPGASGRTTTDTQYF.

The CDR3 protein is CASNLGGTVNTEAFF. In nucleotides, the CDR3 is TGTGCCAGCAACTTAGGCGGGACGGTGAACACTGAAGCTTTCTTT. The chain has TRBV28 and TRBJ1-1; possibly TRBD1 for D (5 bases). The germline gives CDR1 MDHEN, CDR2 SYDVKM. Trimming cost V 7 bases and J 0 bases, with 15 bases left between them. This CDR3 is built from 15 residues. Filled out from reference TRBV28 and TRBJ1-1, the complete variable domain reads DVKVTQSSRYLVKRTGEKVFLECVQDMDHENMFWYRQDPGLGLRLIYFSYDVKMKEKGDIPEGYSVSREKKERFSLILESASTNQTSMYLCASNLGGTVNTEAFFGQGTRLTVV.

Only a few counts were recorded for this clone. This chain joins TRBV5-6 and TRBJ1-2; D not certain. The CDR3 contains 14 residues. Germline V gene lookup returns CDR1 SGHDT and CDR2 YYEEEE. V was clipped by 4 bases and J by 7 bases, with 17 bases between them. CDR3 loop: CASSALTRISGYTF. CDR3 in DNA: TGTGCCAGCAGCGCGCTTACTAGGATCTCTGGCTACACCTTC.